This paragraph reports one TCR beta chain. The antigen remains undetermined. Treatment here: some 20 received Ad26.COV2.S at low or high dose, single or two shots; 5 received placebo; per-sample allocation not given. Material that was analyzed had been drawn on day 63 after the first vaccine or placebo injection. An adult of 18-55 years in Boston served as donor. An Ad26 vector expressing Wuhan-strain SARS-CoV-2 spike constituted the vaccine. The data belong to a study of Ad26.COV2.S vaccination and SARS-CoV-2 variants. The wider study: The vaccine Ad26.COV2.S was put into the muscle once, or twice with 56 days between. General study findings and limits: Recipients of either vaccine or placebo displayed similar breadth of non-spike TCRs.

The table came from immunoSEQ multiplex PCR; TCRdb's copy has only in-frame clones and leaves some out. The table includes a few hundred thousand clones, roughly nine tenths detected once. The V end was cut by 4 bases, the J end by 9 bases, with 10 bases between. The CDR3 contains 12 residues. The material was peripheral blood, obtained in a trial of Ad26.COV2.S vaccine versus placebo. The chain recombines TRBV12-3 or TRBV12-4 with TRBJ2-1; a weak D match, TRBD2 (7 bases). This clonotype originated in a person aged 18-60 years who received the Ad26.COV2.S COVID-19 vaccine or a placebo. The DNA of the CDR3 is TGTGCCAGCAGTTATAGGGGGGGTGAGCAGTTCTTC. Its translation: CASSYRGGEQFF.